This TCR beta chain derives from a study of T cell changes during pregnancy in multiple sclerosis (dated by TCRdb to about 2019). As for the study more broadly: In women with multiple sclerosis, the researchers looked at how the T cell repertoire shifted as pregnancy progressed.

The library was built by means of the immunoSEQ multiplex PCR assay. TCRdb re-hosts the immuneACCESS table, in-frame sequences only. Its copies lack some clones; in the studies checked, an unresolved V gene accounts for under half of them, and the cause for the rest is not known. Recorded for this sample are tens of thousands of clones; 85% to 95% of them occurred a single time. About 3% of the sample belongs to the ten largest clones. Looking up the germline V gene yields CDR1 SGHAT and CDR2 FQNNGV. V drops 1 base and J drops 2 bases, leaving 11 bases in between. The CDR3 runs 15 amino acids, cysteine and phenylalanine included. Left in the record is the CDR3 DNA by itself, 45 bases read in frame from the first base. Concerning this clone itself: No cognate antigen has been identified for it. The input lacks base qualities; no much larger clone sits a single base away.

The chain joins TRBV11-2 to TRBJ2-5; matching of 6 bases hints at TRBD2 as the D gene. The TCR comes from a female donor with multiple sclerosis, enrolled in a pregnancy study. The input for sequencing was CD8+ T cells from peripheral blood mononuclear cells, taken in the second trimester of pregnancy. DNA sequence: TGTGCCAGCAGCTTAGGGAGGGACTGGCAAGAGACCCAGTACTTC. Its product reads: CASSLGRDWQETQYF.